Below, 11 T cell receptor beta chains from the same sample are listed, as sequenced in a study of cytotoxic CD8 clonotypes in ibrutinib-treated CLL (TCRdb year 2021). The library was produced with the immunoSEQ multiplex PCR assay. Here the immuneACCESS table is served through TCRdb, limited to in-frame sequences with V and J called. Missing clones are a known gap in these copies; in checked studies unresolved V genes cover under half, and the rest lacks a known reason. For this sample the table gives about 39,000 clones, of which 68% were detected only once. 7% of the sample is taken by the ten largest. The time point label corresponds to: progressive disease on ibrutinib. Sequenced here: PBMCs, sampled at disease progression, from a patient treated with ibrutinib. These receptors all stem from a human donor with chronic lymphocytic leukemia.

The J gene is TRBJ1-5, the V gene TRBV19; 8 bases agree with TRBD1. Losses at the gene ends were 7 bases for V and 7 bases for J; bases not matched to a gene: 9. This CDR3 has 14 amino acids. Germline lookup yields CDR1 LNHDA and CDR2 SQIVND (reference sequence). This CDR3 is CASTATGEGQPQHF. The DNA of the CDR3 is TGTGCCAGTACCGCGACAGGGGAGGGACAGCCCCAGCATTTT. Based on the CDR3 plus reference TRBV19 and TRBJ1-5, the full variable domain is DGGITQSPKYLFRKEGQNVTLSCEQNLNHDAMYWYRQDPGQGLRLIYYSQIVNDFQKGDIAEGYSVSREKKESFPLTVTSAQKNPTAFYLCASTATGEGQPQHFGDGTRLSIL.

The V and J genes are TRBV2 and TRBJ2-1; D is perhaps TRBD2 (5 bases). There are 15 residues in the CDR3. From germline, CDR1 is SNHLY and CDR2 FYNNEI. V lost 7 bases and J lost 0, with 13 bases in between. DNA for the CDR3: TGTGCCAGCATTGCTAGCTCCAGCTCCTACAATGAGCAGTTCTTC. Translated, it gives CASIASSSSYNEQFF.

There are a few counts of this clone. The chain has TRBV11-2 and TRBJ1-3; the D is unclear. The germline CDR1 and CDR2 sequences are SGHAT and FQNNGV. The germline V and J ends were trimmed by 9 bases and 3 bases, with 15 bases remaining between them. The CDR3 is 14 residues long. The CDR3 region has the DNA TGTGCCAGTAACAGCCTAACTCTTGGAAACACCATATATTTT. This gives the protein CASNSLTLGNTIYF. Full variable domain (rest looked up from reference TRBV11-2 and TRBJ1-3): EAGVAQSPRYKIIEKRQSVAFWCNPISGHATLYWYQQILGQGPKLLIQFQNNGVVDDSQLPKDRFSAERLKGVDSTLKIQPAKLEDSAVYLCASNSLTLGNTIYFGEGSWLTVV.

The V call is TRBV11-3, the J call TRBJ1-2; D is possibly TRBD1 (5 bases). The germline V gene has CDR1 SGHNT and CDR2 YENEEA. CDR3 length equals 15 residues. V was trimmed by 10 bases and J by 2 bases, leaving 20 bases between them. The CDR3 DNA reads TGTGCCACCTCACCGGGGGGGGGACTGAACTATGGCTACACCTTC. Translated, it gives CATSPGGGLNYGYTF.

The chain carries TRBV6-6 and TRBJ2-1; D is unresolved. The V end was cut by 6 bases, the J end by 1 base, with 16 bases between. There are 16 residues in the CDR3. From germline, CDR1 is MNHNY and CDR2 SVGAGI (reference sequence). CDR3 bases: TGTGCCAGCAGAAGAAGTCAACCGAGTTCCTACAATGAGCAGTTCTTC. Translating it yields CASRRSQPSSYNEQFF.

This chain links TRBV28 with TRBJ2-1, with D hard to call. The germline V gene has CDR1 MDHEN and CDR2 SYDVKM. Trimming stripped 6 bases from V and 4 bases from J, with 7 bases between. The CDR3 contains 12 residues. CDR3 residues: CASSPPYNEQFF. For the CDR3, the DNA is TGTGCCAGCAGCCCACCTTACAATGAGCAGTTCTTC.

This sequence joins TRBV2 and TRBJ2-3; D possibly matches TRBD1 or TRBD2 (5 bases each). The CDR3 covers 15 residues. Trimming cost V 3 bases and J 4 bases, with 14 bases left between them. Germline CDR1 reads SNHLY; CDR2 reads FYNNEI. CDR3 protein: CASSDRSGRADTQYF. DNA for the CDR3: TGTGCCAGCAGTGACAGGTCAGGGCGGGCAGATACGCAGTATTTT.

The chain has TRBV6-1 and TRBJ2-7, with 8 bases fitting TRBD1. The CDR3 sequence is 15 residues long. The V gene's germline CDR1 is MNHNS and CDR2 SASEGT. V was pared by 6 bases and J by 2 bases, with 9 bases of the junction left unmatched. CDR3 bases: TGTGCCAGCAGACTAAAAACAGGGGGTCCCTACGAGCAGTACTTC. It yields the protein CASRLKTGGPYEQYF.

CDR3 coding DNA: TGTGCCAGTAGACCCACTAGCGGGGTAGCTAATGAGCAGTTCTTC. It encodes CASRPTSGVANEQFF. This chain links TRBV19 with TRBJ2-1; the match to TRBD2 covers 10 bases. The germline CDR1 and CDR2 sequences are LNHDA and SQIVND (reference sequence). The CDR3 spans 15 residues. With 6 bases clipped from V and 7 bases from J, the junction kept 9 bases outside the gene matches.

The gene calls are TRBV28 and TRBJ2-1, with D possibly being TRBD1 (7 bases). Germline loops: CDR1 MDHEN, CDR2 SYDVKM. The CDR3 length is 16 residues. The germline V and J ends were trimmed by 5 bases and 6 bases, with 20 bases remaining between them. CDR3 DNA: TGTGCCAGCAGTCCTATCGGACAGGCGGAGGGCAATGAGCAGTTCTTC. Protein sequence: CASSPIGQAEGNEQFF.

V usage is TRBV11-2 and J usage is TRBJ2-3; 8 positions agree with TRBD2. Trimming removed 5 bases from V and 2 bases from J; junction bases left unmatched: 15. The germline V gene encodes CDR1 SGHAT and CDR2 FQNNGV. This CDR3 has 18 amino acids. The CDR3 DNA is TGTGCCAGCAGCCTTAGATCGGCGACTAGCGCGAACACAGATACGCAGTATTTT. Its translation: CASSLRSATSANTDTQYF.